This T cell receptor (beta chain) was identified in a study of metastatic and nonmetastatic thyroid tumors. Whole-study context: Samples came from malignant and benign thyroid patients, and repertoires were compared across blood and tumor or nodule tissue.

This clone was recorded many times. No antigen is known for it. TCRdb ran MiXCR on the PCR reads. The table has roughly 13,000 clones, around a quarter seen once; the top ten hold 15% to 20%. Study-wide points: The reported finding was significantly higher TCR beta diversity in malignant thyroid tumors relative to benign nodules, in blood and tumor.

All patients were treatment-naive before thyroid surgery. V trimming: 4 bases; J trimming: 0 bases; junction bases outside the gene matches: 5. The length of the CDR3 is 17 residues. CDR1 is SNHLY and CDR2 is FYNNEI in the germline V gene. The sequence came from a female donor with papillary thyroid cancer or a benign thyroid nodule (not recorded which). Some clones in this sample may be carry-over from other donors' samples. The chain couples TRBV2 to TRBJ2-3, with 12 bases identical to TRBD2. Sequencing input: tumor tissue. The CDR3 region is CASSGGTSGFSTDTQYF. The CDR3 DNA reads as TGTGCCAGCAGTGGCGGGACTAGCGGGTTTAGCACAGATACGCAGTATTTT. Full variable domain (outside the CDR3, taken from reference TRBV2 and TRBJ2-3): EPEVTQTPSHQVTQMGQEVILRCVPISNHLYFYWYRQILGQKVEFLVSFYNNEISEKSEIFDDQFSVERPDGSNFTLKIRSTKLEDSAMYFCASSGGTSGFSTDTQYFGPGTRLTVL.